Below, 21 T cell receptor beta chains from the same sample are listed, as sequenced in a study of blood T cell repertoires in COVID-19. Only in-frame clones appear in the TCRdb table, and some are missing; sequencing was by immunoSEQ multiplex PCR. The data show 360,000 or so clones, around nine tenths seen once. The sequenced material came from PBMCs or T cells enriched from blood (not recorded which). The receptors originated from a woman under 40 who had been exposed to COVID-19.

The rearrangement uses TRBV27 and TRBJ1-3; maybe TRBD1 (5 bases). With 4 bases removed from V and 0 bases from J, the gap between germline ends came to 13 bases. Germline values: CDR1 MNHEY, CDR2 SMNVEV (reference sequence). The CDR3 contains 16 residues. The CDR3, as DNA: TGTGCCAGCAGTTCCTACCCCGGGGGCTCTGGAAACACCATATATTTT. This gives the protein CASSSYPGGSGNTIYF.

The chain links TRBV10-1 to TRBJ2-7; 11 bases are shared with TRBD2. V trimming: 4 bases; J trimming: 3 bases; junction bases outside the gene matches: 5. CDR1 and CDR2 (germline): WNHNN, SYGVQD (reference sequence). This CDR3 has 15 amino acids. Written as DNA, the CDR3 is TGCGCCAGCAGTGGCGCGACTAGCGGGGTCTACGAGCAGTACTTC. Protein: CASSGATSGVYEQYF.

This chain joins TRBV11-2 and TRBJ2-1; 9 nucleotides line up with TRBD2. Germline V gene data show CDR1 as SGHAT and CDR2 as FQNNGV. J gave up 7 bases and V 1 base, and 2 bases lay outside the gene matches. The CDR3 length is 14 residues. The CDR3 region has the DNA TGTGCCAGCAGCTTAGCTAGCGGGATAAATGAGCAGTTCTTC. It codes for CASSLASGINEQFF.

The gene calls are TRBV29-1 and TRBJ1-2, with a weak D call TRBD1 (6 bases). Trimming took 3 bases from V and 4 from J, leaving 15 bases between them. The CDR3 has 14 residues. Germline V gene data show CDR1 as SQVTM and CDR2 as ANQGSEA. CDR3: CSVDAGGLGYGYTF. The DNA for the CDR3 is TGCAGCGTTGATGCGGGGGGGCTTGGCTATGGCTACACCTTC. The entire variable domain, with the rest obtained from reference TRBV29-1 and TRBJ1-2, is as follows: SAVISQKPSRDICQRGTSLTIQCQVDSQVTMMFWYRQQPGQSLTLIATANQGSEATYESGFVIDKFPISRPNLTFSTLTVSNMSPEDSSIYLCSVDAGGLGYGYTFGSGTRLTVV.

The rearrangement uses TRBV27 and TRBJ2-5, with 13 bases fitting TRBD2. The germline V gene has CDR1 MNHEY and CDR2 SMNVEV (reference sequence). CDR3 length: 14 residues. The V segment lost 6 bases and the J segment 5 bases; nucleotides outside the gene matches: 3. The CDR3 loop reads CASRGLAGLETQYF. The CDR3 DNA reads as TGTGCCAGCAGGGGACTAGCGGGACTGGAGACCCAGTACTTC.

The chain employs TRBV18 and TRBJ2-3; TRBD1 agrees at 7 bases. The CDR3 runs to 14 residues. Germline trimming cut 3 bases from V and 5 bases from J; bases unmatched to any gene: 5. The germline V gene encodes CDR1 KGHSH and CDR2 LQKENI. The CDR3, as DNA: TGTGCCAGCTCACCTATACAGGGGTTAGATACGCAGTATTTT. Its protein is CASSPIQGLDTQYF.

This clone was counted between two and nine times. This sequence joins TRBV30 and TRBJ2-7, with 10 bases matching TRBD1. The V and J ends lost 3 bases and 0 bases, in that order; junction bases with no gene match: 2. Per the germline V gene, CDR1 is GTSNPN and CDR2 is SVGIG (reference sequence). CDR3 length: 14 residues. The CDR3 spells CAWRGTGASYEQYF. The CDR3 DNA is TGTGCCTGGAGGGGGACAGGGGCCTCCTACGAGCAGTACTTC.

This chain connects TRBV29-1 to TRBJ2-5; 8 bases map to TRBD1. CDR3 length: 14 amino acids. Germline-derived CDR1 and CDR2 are SQVTM and ANQGSEA. V dropped 7 bases and J dropped 1; count of bases not matched to a gene: 8. The CDR3 protein is CSARDRMIQETQYF. DNA for the CDR3: TGCAGCGCCCGGGACAGGATGATCCAAGAGACCCAGTACTTC. Combining the CDR3 with reference TRBV29-1 and TRBJ2-5 gives the whole variable domain SAVISQKPSRDICQRGTSLTIQCQVDSQVTMMFWYRQQPGQSLTLIATANQGSEATYESGFVIDKFPISRPNLTFSTLTVSNMSPEDSSIYLCSARDRMIQETQYFGPGTRLLVL.

The rearrangement uses TRBV5-1 and TRBJ2-3; D is perhaps TRBD2 (6 bases). The CDR3 length is 15 residues. The germline CDR1 and CDR2 sequences are SGHRS and YFSETQ. V lost 2 bases and J lost 5, with 15 bases in between. This chain's CDR3 is CASSLGGAKGDTQYF. CDR3 nucleotide sequence: TGCGCCAGCAGCTTAGGCGGGGCTAAGGGAGATACGCAGTATTTT.

The CDR3 bases are TGTGCCAGCAGCTTAAGTCCGGGACAGGGGAGCTATGGCTACACCTTC. It translates to CASSLSPGQGSYGYTF. The rearrangement joins TRBV7-3 to TRBJ1-2; 10 nucleotides match TRBD1. V shed 1 base and J 4 bases; nucleotides not matched to a gene: 6. The CDR3 runs 16 residues. Germline CDR1 and CDR2: SGHTA and FQGTGA.

The V gene is TRBV27, the J gene TRBJ2-3; maybe TRBD2 (6 bases). The germline CDR1 and CDR2 sequences are MNHEY and SMNVEV (reference sequence). The CDR3 is made up of 13 amino acids. The V end was cut by 8 bases, the J end by 1 base, with 10 bases between. Here the CDR3 DNA reads TGTGCCAGCCAGCCTAGCGGCACAGATACGCAGTATTTT. It codes for CASQPSGTDTQYF.

The chain uses TRBV19 and TRBJ1-4; 8 bases line up with TRBD1. Losses at the gene ends were 8 bases for V and 0 bases for J; bases not matched to a gene: 11. Germline V lookup: CDR1 LNHDA, CDR2 SQIVND (reference sequence). CDR3 length: 17 amino acids. CDR3 sequence reads: CASGPRTGSATNEKLFF. The CDR3 DNA follows: TGTGCCAGTGGACCCCGGACAGGGTCAGCAACTAATGAAAAACTGTTTTTT.

This clone has just a few counts. This chain uses TRBV28 with TRBJ1-5; D is perhaps TRBD1 (5 bases). The CDR3 runs to 12 residues. Germline-derived CDR1 and CDR2 are MDHEN and SYDVKM. The V end was cut by 6 bases, the J end by 6 bases, with 9 bases between. CDR3 DNA: TGTGCCAGCAGAGGGGTGTCTCAGCCCCAGCATTTT. Encoded protein: CASRGVSQPQHF.

This clone was recorded only once. The genes are TRBV28 and TRBJ2-7; TRBD1 agrees at 7 bases. Per germline, CDR1 MDHEN and CDR2 SYDVKM. V lost 6 bases to trimming and J lost 2 bases; unmatched junction nucleotides: 10. CDR3 length: 15 residues. CDR3 amino acids: CASRPGTEATYEQYF. The DNA of the CDR3 is TGTGCCAGCAGACCCGGGACAGAGGCAACCTACGAGCAGTACTTC.

The V call is TRBV5-8, the J call TRBJ1-3, with D possibly TRBD1 on 6 matching bases. The ends were cut back, 1 base at V and 2 bases at J, with 10 bases in the middle. CDR1 is SGHTS and CDR2 is YDEGEE in the germline V gene. The CDR3 has 15 amino acids. In DNA form, the CDR3 reads TGTGCCAGCAGCTTGTTTAAGGGGGCTGGAAACACCATATATTTT. This gives the protein CASSLFKGAGNTIYF.

This chain joins TRBV7-6 and TRBJ2-1, with 9 positions matching TRBD2. The CDR3 length is 17 residues. The junction had 7 bases not matched to a gene; V was cut back by 4 bases and J by 0 bases. From germline, CDR1 is SGHVS and CDR2 FNYEAQ. The CDR3 nucleotides are TGTGCCAGCAGCTCCAGCCGTAGCGGGAGCTCCTACAATGAGCAGTTCTTC. Its protein is CASSSSRSGSSYNEQFF.

The chain joins TRBV27 to TRBJ2-7; 13 bases match TRBD2. Trimming removed 10 bases from V and 4 bases from J; junction bases left unmatched: 16. In germline, CDR1 is MNHEY, CDR2 SMNVEV (reference sequence). CDR3 length equals 17 residues. Written as DNA, the CDR3 is TGTGCCACCTCCGGGACTAGCGGGAAATTGTTATCGTACGAGCAGTACTTC. Translated: CATSGTSGKLLSYEQYF.

This chain uses TRBV5-1 with TRBJ1-2, with unresolved D. The CDR3 spans 14 residues. V lost 1 base, J lost 0 bases, and 7 bases lay in between. Germline assignment: CDR1 SGHRS and CDR2 YFSETQ. The CDR3 DNA reads TGCGCCAGCAGCTTGCAGGCCTCTAACTATGGCTACACCTTC. The encoded protein is CASSLQASNYGYTF.

The chain is built from TRBV7-9 and TRBJ2-2, with 8 bases that match TRBD1. Germline trimming cut 3 bases from V and 1 base from J; bases unmatched to any gene: 4. Germline V gene data show CDR1 as SEHNR and CDR2 as FQNEAQ (reference sequence). CDR3 size: 16 residues. The CDR3 nucleotides are TGTGCCAGCAGCTTGGATGGGACAGGGAACACCGGGGAGCTGTTTTTT. Translation gives CASSLDGTGNTGELFF.

The chain uses TRBV28 and TRBJ1-5; no clear D. The CDR3 covers 16 residues. V was pared by 7 bases and J by 1 base, with 17 bases between. The germline V gene encodes CDR1 MDHEN and CDR2 SYDVKM. The CDR3 protein is CASTMHPKRSNQPQHF. The CDR3 DNA follows: TGTGCCAGCACGATGCACCCGAAGAGGAGCAATCAGCCCCAGCATTTT. The full variable domain, completed using reference TRBV28 and TRBJ1-5, is DVKVTQSSRYLVKRTGEKVFLECVQDMDHENMFWYRQDPGLGLRLIYFSYDVKMKEKGDIPEGYSVSREKKERFSLILESASTNQTSMYLCASTMHPKRSNQPQHFGDGTRLSIL.

This clone was seen a single time. V usage is TRBV10-3 and J usage is TRBJ2-7, with 7 bases matching TRBD1. The V gene's germline CDR1 is ENHRY and CDR2 SYGVKD. V lost 5 bases to trimming and J lost 7 bases; unmatched junction nucleotides: 14. The CDR3 loop spans 15 amino acids. CDR3 residues: CAISHPKRQGAEQYF. CDR3 nucleotides: TGTGCCATCAGTCACCCGAAACGACAGGGAGCGGAGCAGTACTTC.